The T cell receptor beta chain under discussion was sequenced for a study of human T cells and chemical hapten exposure. The CDR3 contains 13 residues. Germline V gene sequence: CDR1 SGHTA, CDR2 FQGTGA. This clonotype occurred many times. One junction end does not reproduce the germline sequence, and a read error may be involved. TCRdb passed the RACE reads through MiXCR, listing each CDR3 protein once. The table records approximately 52,000 distinct CDR3 sequences, 9.4% of them present only once. Time point meaning: pre-sensitization, week 0. Specified treatment: therapeutic diphenylcyclopropenone sensitization with weekly scalp DPC.

Sequenced material: whole blood, taken in connection with sensitization to the hapten diphenylcyclopropenone (DPC). The chain couples TRBV7-3 to TRBJ2-5, with 9 bases matching TRBD1. This TCR derives from a woman aged 40 to 50 with alopecia areata. Some clones in this sample may be carry-over from other donors' samples. The CDR3 nucleotides read TGTGCCAGCAGCTTGGTGGACAGGGGAGACCTGAACTTC. This encodes CASSLVDRGDLNF.